The T cell receptor (beta chain) under discussion was sequenced for a study of T cells in Graves' hyperthyroidism and ophthalmopathy. This clonotype was counted many times. Amplification yielded TCR beta CDR3 regions, with RNA transcripts as the source. First-round RT-PCR with HTBI primers amplified the TCR CDR3 region. TCRdb re-derived calls from the multiplex PCR reads in MiXCR, one entry per CDR3 protein. Counted here are 600,000 or so distinct CDR3 sequences, 15% to 20% occurring once; the ten biggest clones make up around 4%. Out of roughly 9.1 ml of fresh peripheral blood came the PBMCs. The V gene's germline CDR1 is SGHKS and CDR2 YYEKEE (reference sequence). V was pared by 0 bases and J by 3 bases, with 10 bases of the junction left unmatched. The CDR3 length is 17 residues.

The receptor was isolated from a woman aged 30 to 39 with Graves' hyperthyroidism. The genes are TRBV5-5 and TRBJ2-3, with TRBD2 identical over 7 bases. The specimen was blood. The CDR3 spells CASSLAIGRATTDTQYF. The CDR3 DNA reads as TGTGCCAGCAGCTTGGCCATAGGGAGGGCCACGACAGATACGCAGTATTTT.